This section outlines one T cell receptor beta chain sequence together with its context. Germline V gene data show CDR1 as SGHDT and CDR2 as YYEEEE. This CDR3 has 14 residues. V was clipped by 0 bases and J by 1 base, with 4 bases between them. Methods used by the authors: From reference gene primer amplification, estimates of nucleated cell counts were derived. Assay: immunoSEQ multiplex PCR; the TCRdb copy retains only in-frame clones and omits some. Clonal size and the V and J genes are those of that table, whereas D and trimming came from the DNA. Among 180,000 or so clones listed, about 85% were seen once. The sample comes from a study of blood T cell repertoires in COVID-19. In Seattle, patients joined the study during active infection and were tracked longitudinally.

Sequences were obtained from peripheral blood. The genes are TRBV5-6 and TRBJ2-2; no definite D call. This sequence originates from a woman between 70 and 85 years old with COVID-19, enrolled during active disease. CDR3 in amino acids: CASSLAGNTGELFF. Here the CDR3 DNA reads TGTGCCAGCAGCTTGGCAGGGAACACCGGGGAGCTGTTTTTT.